Listed here are 8 T cell receptor beta chains from one sample, sequenced in a study of T-cell memory formation after mild COVID-19. TCRdb recomputed calls from the 5' RACE reads with MiXCR, one row per CDR3 protein. Counted here are around 260,000 distinct CDR3 sequences, roughly 16% occurring once; the ten biggest clones make up roughly a fifth. The sequencing input was PBMCs or a T cell subset sorted from them (not recorded which). The source is a man aged 18-30 years who had mild COVID-19 (a few samples of this study predate the infection). Cell type and time point are not known.

This chain links TRBV7-8 with TRBJ2-6; D gene ambiguous. The CDR3 has 16 residues. Germline V gene lookup returns CDR1 SGHVS and CDR2 FQNEAQ. The V end lost 5 bases, the J end lost 4 bases, and 15 bases lay between the germline ends. The chain's CDR3 is CASSPGGGMGANVLTF. The CDR3 DNA sequence: TGTGCCAGCAGCCCGGGTGGTGGGATGGGGGCCAACGTCCTGACTTTC.

This clonotype was picked up a small number of times. The chain couples TRBV7-8 to TRBJ1-5, with a possible D match to TRBD1 (5 bases). Germline CDR1 is SGHVS and CDR2 is FQNEAQ. This CDR3 has 14 amino acids. Trimming left V 3 bases short and J 1 base short, with 7 bases between. As DNA, the CDR3 is TGTGCCAGCAGCTTGGGACTGAGCAATCAGCCCCAGCATTTT. Amino acids: CASSLGLSNQPQHF.

The chain couples TRBV18 to TRBJ2-5; 8 nucleotides match TRBD2. The CDR3 covers 16 residues. Germline trimming cut 6 bases from V and 11 bases from J; bases unmatched to any gene: 20. Germline CDR1 reads KGHSH; CDR2 reads LQKENI. The CDR3 DNA follows: TGTGCCAGCTCCCCTTTCGGGGAAGCGGGGGATAACCTTCAGTACTTC. Residues: CASSPFGEAGDNLQYF.

This clonotype came up a few times. This sequence joins TRBV6-2 or TRBV6-3 and TRBJ1-2; D is unresolved. V was clipped by 5 bases and J by 2 bases, with 12 bases between them. The length of the CDR3 is 14 residues. Germline V gives CDR1 MNHEY, CDR2 SVGEGT. CDR3 amino acids: CASSQPRGNYGYTF. The CDR3 DNA reads TGTGCCAGCAGTCAACCGCGAGGGAACTATGGCTACACCTTC.

This clonotype was found a few times. The chain recombines TRBV11-2 with TRBJ2-1, with 9 positions matching TRBD2. Trimming removed 4 bases from V and 1 base from J; junction bases left unmatched: 11. CDR1 and CDR2 (germline): SGHAT, FQNNGV. This CDR3 is built from 18 residues. CDR3 DNA: TGTGCCAGCAGCTCCCAAGGGGGAGCGGGGGGATCCTACAATGAGCAGTTCTTC. It encodes CASSSQGGAGGSYNEQFF. The variable domain in full, completed from reference TRBV11-2 and TRBJ2-1, reads EAGVAQSPRYKIIEKRQSVAFWCNPISGHATLYWYQQILGQGPKLLIQFQNNGVVDDSQLPKDRFSAERLKGVDSTLKIQPAKLEDSAVYLCASSSQGGAGGSYNEQFFGPGTRLTVL.

The chain employs TRBV29-1 and TRBJ1-6; D uncertain. The CDR3 runs 13 residues. The V end lost 4 bases, the J end lost 5 bases, and 9 bases lay between the germline ends. CDR1 is SQVTM, CDR2 ANQGSEA, per germline. The CDR3 region is CSVGVNDNSPLHF. The CDR3 nucleotides are TGCAGCGTTGGGGTGAACGATAATTCACCCCTCCACTTT.

The sample holds many counts of this clonotype. DNA for the CDR3: TGTGCCAGCAGTGAATGGGAAGATACGCAGTATTTT. Protein product: CASSEWEDTQYF. J is TRBJ2-3 and V is TRBV6-1; D gene ambiguous. V was trimmed by 2 bases and J by 5 bases, leaving 5 bases between them. The CDR3 totals 12 residues. CDR1 MNHNS and CDR2 SASEGT come from the germline V gene.

The count of this clonotype is one. The rearrangement uses TRBV2 and TRBJ1-5; D perhaps matches TRBD1 (6 bases). Germline loops: CDR1 SNHLY, CDR2 FYNNEI. This CDR3 has 16 amino acids. Trimming took 2 bases from V and 7 from J, leaving 18 bases between them. CDR3 in amino acids: CASSEYRANGDQPQHF. The CDR3 DNA reads TGTGCCAGCAGTGAATACAGGGCAAATGGCGACCAGCCCCAGCATTTT.